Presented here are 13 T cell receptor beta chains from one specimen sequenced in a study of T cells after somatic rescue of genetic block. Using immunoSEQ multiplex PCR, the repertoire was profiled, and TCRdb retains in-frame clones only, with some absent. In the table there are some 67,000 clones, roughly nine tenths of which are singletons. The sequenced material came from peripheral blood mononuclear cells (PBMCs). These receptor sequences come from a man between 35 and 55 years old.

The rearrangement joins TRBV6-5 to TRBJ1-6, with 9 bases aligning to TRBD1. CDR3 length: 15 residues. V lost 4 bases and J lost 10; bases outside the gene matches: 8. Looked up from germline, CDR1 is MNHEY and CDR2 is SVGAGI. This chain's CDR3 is CASSWDRVARSPLHF. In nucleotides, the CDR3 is TGTGCCAGCAGTTGGGACAGGGTTGCGAGATCACCCCTCCACTTT.

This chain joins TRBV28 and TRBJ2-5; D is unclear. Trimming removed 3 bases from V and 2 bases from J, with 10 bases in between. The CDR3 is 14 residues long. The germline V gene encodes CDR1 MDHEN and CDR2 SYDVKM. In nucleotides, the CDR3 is TGTGCCAGCAGTTTTGTATTGGGGCAAGAGACCCAGTACTTC. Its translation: CASSFVLGQETQYF.

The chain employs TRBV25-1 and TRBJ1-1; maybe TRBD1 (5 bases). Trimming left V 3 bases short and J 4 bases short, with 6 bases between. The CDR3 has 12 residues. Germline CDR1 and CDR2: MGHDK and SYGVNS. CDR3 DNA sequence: TGTGCCAGCAGTGATGGGGGCACTGAAGCTTTCTTT. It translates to CASSDGGTEAFF.

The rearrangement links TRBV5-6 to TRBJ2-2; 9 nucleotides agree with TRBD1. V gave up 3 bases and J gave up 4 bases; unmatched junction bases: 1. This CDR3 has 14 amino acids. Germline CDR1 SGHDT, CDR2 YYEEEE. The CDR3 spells CASSSGQGTGELFF. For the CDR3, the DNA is TGTGCCAGCAGCTCGGGACAGGGCACCGGGGAGCTGTTTTTT.

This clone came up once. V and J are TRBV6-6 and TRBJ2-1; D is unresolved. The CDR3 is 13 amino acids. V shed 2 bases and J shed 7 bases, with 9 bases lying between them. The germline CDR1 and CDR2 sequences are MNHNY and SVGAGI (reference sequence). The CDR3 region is CASSYTVVNEQFF. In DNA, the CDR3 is TGTGCCAGCAGTTACACCGTAGTAAATGAGCAGTTCTTC.

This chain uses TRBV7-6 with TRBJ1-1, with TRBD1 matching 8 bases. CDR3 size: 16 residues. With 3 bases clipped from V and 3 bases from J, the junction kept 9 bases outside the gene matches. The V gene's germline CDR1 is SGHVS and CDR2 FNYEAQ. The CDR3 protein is CASSFFSPGQDTEAFF. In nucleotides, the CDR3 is TGTGCCAGCAGCTTTTTTTCCCCGGGACAGGACACTGAAGCTTTCTTT.

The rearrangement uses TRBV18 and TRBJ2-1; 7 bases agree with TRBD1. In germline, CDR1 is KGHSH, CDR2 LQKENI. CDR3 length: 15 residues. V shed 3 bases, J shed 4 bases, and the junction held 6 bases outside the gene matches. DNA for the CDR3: TGTGCCAGCTCACCGGCCGGACAGGCGTACAATGAGCAGTTCTTC. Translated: CASSPAGQAYNEQFF.

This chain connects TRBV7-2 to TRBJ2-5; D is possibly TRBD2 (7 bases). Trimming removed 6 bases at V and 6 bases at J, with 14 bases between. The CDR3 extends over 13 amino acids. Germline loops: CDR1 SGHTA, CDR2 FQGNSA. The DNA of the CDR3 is TGTGCCAGCAGTGGGGGGGGCAGGAAGACCCAGTACTTC. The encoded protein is CASSGGGRKTQYF.

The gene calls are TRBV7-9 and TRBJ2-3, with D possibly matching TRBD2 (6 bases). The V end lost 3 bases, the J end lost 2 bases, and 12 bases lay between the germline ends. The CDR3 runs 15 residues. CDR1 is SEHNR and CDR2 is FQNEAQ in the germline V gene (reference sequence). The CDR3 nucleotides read TGTGCCAGCAGCTTCGGGCGGGGAGACACAGATACGCAGTATTTT. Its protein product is CASSFGRGDTDTQYF.

This CDR3 is CASSSDSMSGYTF. In DNA form, the CDR3 reads TGTGCCAGCAGCTCGGACAGTATGAGTGGCTACACCTTC. The chain recombines TRBV5-5 with TRBJ1-2; D might be TRBD1 (6 bases). Between the trimmed V and J ends, which lost 3 bases and 7 bases, there was a span of 13 bases. The germline V gene has CDR1 SGHKS and CDR2 YYEKEE (reference sequence). This CDR3 has 13 residues.

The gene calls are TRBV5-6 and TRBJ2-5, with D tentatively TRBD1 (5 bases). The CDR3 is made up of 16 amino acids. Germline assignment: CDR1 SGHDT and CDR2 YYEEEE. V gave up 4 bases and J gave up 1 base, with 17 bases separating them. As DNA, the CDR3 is TGTGCCAGCAGCCAATTTGCCAGGGCACCCCAAGAGACCCAGTACTTC. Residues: CASSQFARAPQETQYF.

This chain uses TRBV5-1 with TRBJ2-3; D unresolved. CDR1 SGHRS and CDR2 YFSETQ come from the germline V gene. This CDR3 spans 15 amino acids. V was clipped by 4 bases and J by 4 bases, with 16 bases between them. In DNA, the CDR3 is TGCGCCAGCAGCAGAACGTTAAAGACGTCAGATACGCAGTATTTT. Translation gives CASSRTLKTSDTQYF. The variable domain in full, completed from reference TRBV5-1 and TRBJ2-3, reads KAGVTQTPRYLIKTRGQQVTLSCSPISGHRSVSWYQQTPGQGLQFLFEYFSETQRNKGNFPGRFSGRQFSNSRSEMNVSTLELGDSALYLCASSRTLKTSDTQYFGPGTRLTVL.

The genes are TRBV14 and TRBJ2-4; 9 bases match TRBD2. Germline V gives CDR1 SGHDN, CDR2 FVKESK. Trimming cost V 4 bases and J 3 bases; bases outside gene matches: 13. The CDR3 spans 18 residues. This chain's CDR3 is CASSPPAGGPRGKNIQYF. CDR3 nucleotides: TGTGCCAGCAGCCCGCCGGCGGGAGGGCCTCGGGGCAAAAACATTCAGTACTTC.